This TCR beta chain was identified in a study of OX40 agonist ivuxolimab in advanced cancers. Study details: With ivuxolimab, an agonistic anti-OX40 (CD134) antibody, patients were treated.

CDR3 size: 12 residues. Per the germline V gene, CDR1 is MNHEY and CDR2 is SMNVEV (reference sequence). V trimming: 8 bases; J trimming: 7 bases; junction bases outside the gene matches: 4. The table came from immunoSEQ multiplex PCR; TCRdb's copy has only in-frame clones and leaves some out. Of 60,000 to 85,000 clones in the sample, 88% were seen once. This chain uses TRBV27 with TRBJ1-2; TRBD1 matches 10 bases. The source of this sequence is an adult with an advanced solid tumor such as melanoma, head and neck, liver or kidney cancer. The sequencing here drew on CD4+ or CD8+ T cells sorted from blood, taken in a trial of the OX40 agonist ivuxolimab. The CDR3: CASRTGGTGYTF. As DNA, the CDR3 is TGTGCCAGCCGGACAGGGGGTACTGGCTACACCTTC.